Listed here are 15 T cell receptor beta chains from one sample, sequenced in a study of T cell responses to AZD1222 COVID-19 vaccine. Repertoires were generated with immunoSEQ multiplex PCR, while TCRdb's copy carries only in-frame clones and drops some. The data show some 120,000 clones, about nine tenths seen once. The source was peripheral blood, collected on day 0 of AZD1222 vaccination. The receptors stem from an adult in good health.

This chain links TRBV27 with TRBJ2-1; 14 bases map to TRBD2. The V segment lost 4 bases and the J segment 8 bases; nucleotides outside the gene matches: 16. Germline V gene lookup returns CDR1 MNHEY and CDR2 SMNVEV (reference sequence). This CDR3 is 19 amino acids long. CDR3 sequence: CASSSIPGLAGGRYDEQFF. In DNA, the CDR3 is TGTGCCAGCAGTTCCATCCCCGGACTAGCGGGAGGACGTTACGATGAGCAGTTCTTC.

The gene calls are TRBV19 and TRBJ1-5, with TRBD1 identical over 8 bases. The CDR3 totals 16 residues. Germline V gives CDR1 LNHDA, CDR2 SQIVND (reference sequence). Losses at the gene ends were 5 bases for V and 3 bases for J; bases not matched to a gene: 9. The CDR3 spells CASSGHDRGDNQPQHF. The CDR3 bases are TGTGCCAGTAGTGGTCACGACAGGGGCGACAATCAGCCCCAGCATTTT.

J is TRBJ2-7 and V is TRBV7-2; D is unresolved. The CDR3 is 14 residues long. With 2 bases removed from V and 4 bases from J, the gap between germline ends came to 12 bases. CDR1 is SGHTA, CDR2 FQGNSA, per germline. The CDR3 sequence: CASSLTVMWYEQYF. CDR3 DNA: TGTGCCAGCAGCTTAACGGTCATGTGGTACGAGCAGTACTTC.

V gene TRBV6-4 combines with J gene TRBJ2-1; 9 bases fit TRBD1. Trimming cost V 5 bases and J 8 bases; bases outside gene matches: 7. CDR3 length: 14 amino acids. Germline V gives CDR1 MRHNA, CDR2 SNTAGT. The CDR3 coding sequence is TGTGCCAGCAGTAGGGACAGGGCGAGTCATGAGCAGTTCTTC. Protein sequence: CASSRDRASHEQFF.

The chain joins TRBV6-4 to TRBJ2-5, with 14 bases that match TRBD2. Germline values: CDR1 MRHNA, CDR2 SNTAGT. V shed 6 bases and J 4 bases; nucleotides not matched to a gene: 4. The CDR3 has 15 amino acids. The CDR3 spells CASRTSGRAVETQYF. The CDR3 DNA reads as TGTGCCAGCAGGACTAGCGGGAGGGCCGTAGAGACCCAGTACTTC.

The CDR3 reads CASSGTGPIWTQHF. The CDR3 region has the DNA TGTGCCAGCAGTGGAACAGGACCGATTTGGACCCAGCATTTT. This chain uses TRBV25-1 with TRBJ1-5; tentatively, D is TRBD1 (5 bases). The CDR3 length is 14 residues. The V gene's germline CDR1 is MGHDK and CDR2 SYGVNS. Trimming took 4 bases from V and 11 from J, leaving 18 bases between them.

This clone was seen once. The chain joins TRBV5-1 to TRBJ2-1; the D gene is possibly TRBD2 (5 bases). Trimming cost V 0 bases and J 2 bases, with 9 bases left between them. The germline V gene has CDR1 SGHRS and CDR2 YFSETQ. This CDR3 contains 15 residues. The CDR3 region has the DNA TGCGCCAGCAGCTTGGACGGAGCGGCCTACAATGAGCAGTTCTTC. It is translated as CASSLDGAAYNEQFF.

The rearrangement uses TRBV2 and TRBJ1-2; 7 bases are a match to TRBD1. The ends lost 6 bases at V and 8 bases at J; junction bases unmatched: 12. This CDR3 is built from 14 residues. Germline CDR1 SNHLY, CDR2 FYNNEI. CDR3 nucleotides: TGTGCCAGCAGCGCAAGGGGGCGCAACGACGGCTACACCTTC. It codes for CASSARGRNDGYTF.

The chain carries TRBV19 and TRBJ2-2, with D unresolved. V dropped 5 bases and J dropped 9 bases, with 16 bases sitting between them. Germline V gives CDR1 LNHDA, CDR2 SQIVND (reference sequence). The CDR3 sequence is 14 residues long. This CDR3 is CASSVPGPPWELFF. CDR3 nucleotides: TGTGCCAGTAGTGTTCCGGGCCCCCCGTGGGAGCTGTTTTTT.

The rearrangement uses TRBV7-6 and TRBJ2-7; tentative D call: TRBD1 (7 bases). From germline, CDR1 is SGHVS and CDR2 FNYEAQ. V dropped 0 bases and J dropped 1 base, with 13 bases sitting between them. The CDR3 runs 16 residues. The CDR3 DNA reads as TGTGCCAGCAGCTTAGCGCAGGGGGAGGTATCCTACGAGCAGTACTTC. Its protein is CASSLAQGEVSYEQYF. Full variable domain (remainder filled in from reference TRBV7-6 and TRBJ2-7): GAGVSQSPRYKVTKRGQDVALRCDPISGHVSLYWYRQALGQGPEFLTYFNYEAQQDKSGLPNDRFSAERPEGSISTLTIQRTEQRDSAMYRCASSLAQGEVSYEQYFGPGTRLTVT.

The sample holds one count of this clone. The rearrangement uses TRBV6-5 and TRBJ2-7, with D maybe TRBD1 (5 bases). From germline, CDR1 is MNHEY and CDR2 SVGAGI. The CDR3 loop spans 15 amino acids. With 0 bases removed from V and 4 bases from J, the gap between germline ends came to 13 bases. The CDR3 sequence is CASSYSSTRGYEQYF. The CDR3, as DNA: TGTGCCAGCAGTTACTCGTCTACAAGGGGTTACGAGCAGTACTTC.

The V call is TRBV27, the J call TRBJ1-3, with 7 bases identical to TRBD1. Germline CDR1 MNHEY, CDR2 SMNVEV (reference sequence). Trimming took 3 bases from V and 0 from J; bases not matched to a gene: 5. There are 16 residues in the CDR3. This CDR3 reads CASSFVGGSSGNTIYF. In DNA, the CDR3 is TGTGCCAGCAGTTTCGTAGGGGGCAGCTCTGGAAACACCATATATTTT.

This chain's CDR3 is CASSYPKDRPYEQYF. In nucleotides, the CDR3 is TGTGCCAGCAGTTACCCAAAGGACAGACCCTACGAGCAGTACTTC. The chain carries TRBV6-2 or TRBV6-3 and TRBJ2-7, with D possibly matching TRBD1 (6 bases). The V end lost 2 bases, the J end lost 2 bases, and 13 bases lay between the germline ends. The CDR3 has 15 residues. Per germline, CDR1 MNHEY and CDR2 SVGEGT.

The gene calls are TRBV15 and TRBJ2-1, with TRBD2 as a possible D gene (6 bases). The V end was cut by 3 bases, the J end by 6 bases, with 12 bases between. The CDR3 extends over 14 amino acids. CDR1 is LNHNV and CDR2 is YYDKDF in the germline V gene (reference sequence). As DNA, the CDR3 is TGTGCCACCAGCAGGCAGGGAGGAAGCAATGAGCAGTTCTTC. This gives the protein CATSRQGGSNEQFF.

J is TRBJ1-4 and V is TRBV29-1, with 8 nucleotides matching TRBD1. The germline V gene encodes CDR1 SQVTM and CDR2 ANQGSEA. The V and J ends lost 5 bases and 4 bases, in that order; junction bases with no gene match: 6. CDR3 length equals 14 residues. This CDR3 is CSVSNRGDNEKLFF. In DNA, the CDR3 is TGCAGCGTTTCCAACAGGGGGGATAATGAAAAACTGTTTTTT.